Listed below are T cell receptor beta chains from one sample, sequenced in a study of T-cell memory formation after mild COVID-19. TCRdb processed the 5' RACE reads anew with MiXCR; each CDR3 protein has one entry. The sample lists approximately 480,000 distinct CDR3 sequences, 15% to 20% occurring once. What was sequenced was PBMCs or a T cell subset sorted from them (not recorded which). The receptors stem from an adult woman who had mild COVID-19 (a few samples of this study predate the infection). Cell type and time point are not known. Both conserved end residues are part of each CDR3. Each record gives: clone size, D gene, V gene, J gene, CDR3 protein, CDR3 DNA. A D gene is named only where the DNA matches it firmly. Only some rows state a clone size, as once, few, many or a class for expanded clones.

.	.	TRBV9	TRBJ1-2	CASSVGSGNGYTF	TGTGCCAGCAGCGTAGGGTCGGGGAATGGCTACACCTTC
few	.	TRBV7-2	TRBJ2-2	CASSSKLFF	TGTGCCAGCAGCTCGAAGCTGTTTTTT
.	.	TRBV4-1	TRBJ1-1	CASSQDDGGGTEAFF	TGCGCCAGCAGCCAAGACGACGGCGGGGGAACTGAAGCTTTCTTT
.	TRBD2	TRBV7-8	TRBJ2-7	CASSLAQTSGTGYEQYF	TGTGCCAGCAGCTTAGCACAGACTAGCGGGACCGGATACGAGCAGTACTTC
few	.	TRBV10-2	TRBJ1-1	CASSPTRETEAFF	TGCGCCAGCAGTCCGACACGGGAGACTGAAGCTTTCTTT
.	TRBD1	TRBV4-2	TRBJ2-7	CASSQPDRLSYEQYF	TGTGCCAGCAGCCAACCGGACAGGTTATCCTACGAGCAGTACTTC
.	.	TRBV6-5	TRBJ1-1	CASKGAVGPEAFF	TGTGCCAGCAAAGGTGCAGTCGGCCCCGAAGCTTTCTTT
few	.	TRBV13	TRBJ1-1	CASREIMRGNEAFF	TGTGCCAGCAGAGAAATAATGAGGGGGAATGAAGCTTTCTTT
.	TRBD2	TRBV15	TRBJ2-3	CATSRGGSTDTQYF	TGTGCCACTAGCCGGGGGGGCAGTACAGATACGCAGTATTTT
.	TRBD1	TRBV9	TRBJ1-1	CASSAGLGQMNTEAFF	TGTGCCAGCAGCGCCGGATTGGGACAGATGAACACTGAAGCTTTCTTT
.	.	TRBV15	TRBJ2-7	CATGRGFAYEQYF	TGTGCCACCGGGAGGGGGTTCGCCTACGAGCAGTACTTC
few	TRBD2	TRBV7-2	TRBJ2-3	CASRLGLAASTDTQYF	TGTGCCAGCAGGCTCGGACTAGCGGCTAGCACAGATACGCAGTATTTT
few	.	TRBV12-3/TRBV12-4	TRBJ1-2	CASSLVGLPSGGYTF	TGTGCCAGCAGTTTAGTGGGCCTCCCCTCCGGTGGCTACACCTTC
.	.	TRBV24-1	TRBJ2-3	CATSDLRQGPGNTQYF	TGTGCCACCAGTGATTTGCGGCAGGGCCCCGGAAATACGCAGTATTTT
.	.	TRBV7-8	TRBJ2-1	CASSFRDINNEQFF	TGTGCCAGCAGCTTCCGAGACATCAACAATGAGCAGTTCTTC
few	TRBD1	TRBV3-1	TRBJ1-2	CASYPGQGGGYTF	TGTGCCAGCTACCCAGGACAGGGGGGTGGCTACACCTTC
few	TRBD1	TRBV18	TRBJ2-7	CASSPGTGPPYEQYF	TGTGCCAGCTCACCCGGGACAGGGCCTCCCTACGAGCAGTACTTC
few	TRBD2	TRBV29-1	TRBJ2-7	CSVVSSGDSYEQYF	TGCAGCGTTGTTTCTAGCGGGGACTCCTACGAGCAGTACTTC
few	TRBD1	TRBV29-1	TRBJ2-7	CSVVNRGPGEQYF	TGCAGCGTTGTGAACAGGGGGCCAGGGGAGCAGTACTTC
few	TRBD2	TRBV10-3	TRBJ2-7	CASNAGGLVSEQYF	TGTGCCAGTAACGCGGGAGGACTAGTCTCCGAGCAGTACTTC
.	.	TRBV5-1	TRBJ2-5	CASSLGALKETQYF	TGCGCCAGCAGCTTGGGGGCTCTAAAAGAGACCCAGTACTTC
few	TRBD2	TRBV7-2	TRBJ2-1	CASSLIPLAGVGNEQFF	TGTGCCAGCAGCCTAATCCCACTAGCGGGAGTGGGGAATGAGCAGTTCTTC
many	.	TRBV7-8	TRBJ2-2	CASSESGEHGELFF	TGTGCCAGCAGCGAGTCCGGGGAACACGGGGAGCTGTTTTTT
few	TRBD2	TRBV7-9	TRBJ2-3	CASSPVLTSGEVGTDTQYF	TGTGCCAGCAGCCCAGTCCTGACTAGCGGGGAGGTTGGCACAGATACGCAGTATTTT
.	TRBD1	TRBV7-3	TRBJ2-1	CASSREGTGRYNEQFF	TGTGCCAGCAGCCGCGAGGGGACAGGGCGGTACAATGAGCAGTTCTTC
.	.	TRBV7-9	TRBJ1-2	CASSHLRDTSNYGYTF	TGTGCCAGCAGCCACCTCCGGGACACCTCTAACTATGGCTACACCTTC
many	TRBD2	TRBV7-3	TRBJ2-7	CASSQSSGRVPYEQYF	TGTGCCAGCAGCCAAAGTAGCGGGAGAGTTCCCTACGAGCAGTACTTC
few	.	TRBV29-1	TRBJ2-1	CSVRGGRNEQFF	TGCAGCGTTAGGGGGGGAAGGAATGAGCAGTTCTTC
few	.	TRBV20-1	TRBJ1-1	CSARDIGSMNTEAFF	TGCAGTGCTAGAGATATCGGCAGCATGAACACTGAAGCTTTCTTT
.	TRBD1	TRBV15	TRBJ1-5	CATRPFLGGDLPQHF	TGTGCCACCAGGCCGTTCCTAGGGGGCGATTTACCCCAGCATTTT
few	.	TRBV7-2	TRBJ2-3	CAGGAGYYADTQYF	TGTGCCGGTGGGGCGGGGTATTATGCAGATACGCAGTATTTT
.	.	TRBV3-1	TRBJ2-6	CASSQESRVFLPSGANVLTF	TGTGCCAGCAGCCAAGAGTCACGAGTCTTTCTACCCTCTGGGGCCAACGTCCTGACTTTC
.	TRBD2	TRBV4-1	TRBJ2-1	CASSQIAGGRYNEQFF	TGCGCCAGCAGCCAGATAGCGGGGGGGCGCTACAATGAGCAGTTCTTC
few	TRBD2	TRBV7-6	TRBJ2-3	CASSSQLAGATDTQYF	TGTGCCAGCAGCTCCCAGCTAGCGGGAGCTACAGATACGCAGTATTTT
.	TRBD1	TRBV12-3/TRBV12-4	TRBJ1-6	CASSPRGAQGRRSPLHF	TGTGCCAGCAGCCCTAGGGGGGCACAGGGGCGGAGATCACCCCTCCACTTT
.	TRBD1	TRBV2	TRBJ2-7	CASRWDRASHEQYF	TGTGCCAGCAGATGGGACAGGGCCTCCCACGAGCAGTACTTC
many	.	TRBV7-9	TRBJ2-7	CASSPYTVGEQYF	TGTGCCAGCAGCCCCTACACAGTGGGCGAGCAGTACTTC
few	.	TRBV23-1	TRBJ2-1	CASSQSGSPTLRVQFF	TGCGCCAGCAGTCAATCGGGGAGTCCGACCCTCCGGGTGCAGTTCTTC
.	.	TRBV28	TRBJ2-7	CAISLVRAGATIHEQYF	TGTGCCATCAGTTTAGTCCGCGCGGGGGCAACGATCCACGAGCAGTACTTC
few	.	TRBV5-1	TRBJ2-5	CASSLEAPWRETQYF	TGCGCCAGCAGCTTGGAGGCACCCTGGAGAGAGACCCAGTACTTC